The clone carrying this T cell receptor beta chain has only a few counts. The data stem from a study of blood T cell repertoires in COVID-19. At the level of the study: Samples of COVID-19 (acute and convalescent) were obtained from the United States, Italy and Spain. In each case, the material was cDNA or gDNA derived from T cells, B-cell-depleted T cells, or PBMCs.

How the authors handled the data: Estimation of nucleated cell counts was performed using reference gene primer amplification. Repertoires were generated with immunoSEQ multiplex PCR, while TCRdb's copy carries only in-frame clones and drops some. The DNA was the basis for D and trimming; V, J and clone size are from that table. Of 180,000 or so clones listed, about 87% are singletons. CDR1 SNHLY and CDR2 FYNNEI come from the germline V gene. The V gene lost 5 bases and the J gene lost 5 bases, with 18 bases spanning the gap. The CDR3 is made up of 15 amino acids. The TCR sequence derives from a man aged 18 to 29 with active or convalescent COVID-19. The J gene is TRBJ1-1, the V gene TRBV2; maybe TRBD1 (6 bases). The sequenced sample was peripheral blood. CDR3 sequence (DNA): TGTGCCAGCAGTTCACGGGGGGGCCTGGGGACTGAAGCTTTCTTT. This sequence encodes CASSSRGGLGTEAFF.